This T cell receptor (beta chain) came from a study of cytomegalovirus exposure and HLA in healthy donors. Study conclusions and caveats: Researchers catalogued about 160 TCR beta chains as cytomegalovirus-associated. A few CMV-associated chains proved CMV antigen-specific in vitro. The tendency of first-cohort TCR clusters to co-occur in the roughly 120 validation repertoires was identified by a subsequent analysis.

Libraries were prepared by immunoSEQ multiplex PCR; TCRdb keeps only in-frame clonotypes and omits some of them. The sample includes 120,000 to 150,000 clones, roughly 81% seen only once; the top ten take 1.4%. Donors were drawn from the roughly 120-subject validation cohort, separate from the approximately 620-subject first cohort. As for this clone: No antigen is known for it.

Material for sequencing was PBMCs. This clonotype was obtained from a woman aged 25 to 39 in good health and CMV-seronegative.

The CDR3 DNA reads TGTGCCAGCAGTTTAGGGACTAGCTACAATGAGCAGTTCTTC. This codes for CASSLGTSYNEQFF. The rearrangement uses TRBV28 and TRBJ2-1, with 8 bases matching TRBD2. Trimming cost V 2 bases and J 3 bases; bases outside gene matches: 0. Germline V CDR1 and CDR2: MDHEN, SYDVKM. This CDR3 spans 14 amino acids.